This T cell receptor beta chain was observed in a study of OX40 agonist ivuxolimab in advanced cancers. Overall study context: Ivuxolimab, which patients received intravenously every 2 weeks, was dosed at 0.01 to 10 mg/kg.

Study observations and caveats: The antigens recognized by the expanded peripheral T cells, that is their antigen specificity, were not determined.

In the case of this clone: What it recognizes is unknown.

The protocol was immunoSEQ multiplex PCR, while the TCRdb copy is restricted to in-frame clones and leaves out a portion. Here the sample spans roughly 12,000 clones, approximately 86% being singletons. J was trimmed by 3 bases and V by 2 bases; bases with no gene match: 10. CDR1 is SGHAT, CDR2 FQNNGV, per germline. This CDR3 contains 17 residues. Exclusion of a patient followed from autoimmune disease history or systemic immunosuppression. The sequence derives from an adult with an advanced solid tumor such as melanoma, head and neck, liver or kidney cancer. This sequence joins TRBV11-2 and TRBJ1-3; 7 bases match TRBD1. The source material was CD4+ or CD8+ T cells sorted from blood, sampled in a trial of the OX40 agonist ivuxolimab. CDR3 in amino acids: CASSLRLGQDFGNTIYF. The DNA for the CDR3 is TGTGCCAGCAGCTTACGGCTCGGACAGGACTTTGGAAACACCATATATTTT. Supplemented by reference TRBV11-2 and TRBJ1-3, the full variable domain reads EAGVAQSPRYKIIEKRQSVAFWCNPISGHATLYWYQQILGQGPKLLIQFQNNGVVDDSQLPKDRFSAERLKGVDSTLKIQPAKLEDSAVYLCASSLRLGQDFGNTIYFGEGSWLTVV.